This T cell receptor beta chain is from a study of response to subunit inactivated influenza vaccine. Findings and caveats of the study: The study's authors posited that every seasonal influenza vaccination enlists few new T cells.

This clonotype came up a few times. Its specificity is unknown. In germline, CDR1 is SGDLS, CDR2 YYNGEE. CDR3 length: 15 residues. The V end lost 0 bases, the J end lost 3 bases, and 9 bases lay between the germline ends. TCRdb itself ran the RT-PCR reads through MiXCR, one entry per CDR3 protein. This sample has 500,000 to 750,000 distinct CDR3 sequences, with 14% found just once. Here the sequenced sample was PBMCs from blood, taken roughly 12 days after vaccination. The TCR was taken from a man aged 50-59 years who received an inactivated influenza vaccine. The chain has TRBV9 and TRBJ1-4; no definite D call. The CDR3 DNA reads TGTGCCAGCAGCGTAGGTCCGCTGGCTAATGAAAAACTGTTTTTT. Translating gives CASSVGPLANEKLFF.